This TCR beta chain emerged from a study of shared clonotypes between healthy human individuals. Study observations and caveats: Sampling covered blood only; tissue repertoires likely differ. Relative to their counterparts shared across all four donors, non-shared clonotypes exhibited diminished generation probabilities.

At the deep level, the assay was run. TCRdb keeps only in-frame clones here, not all; method: immunoSEQ multiplex PCR. The repertoire consists of roughly 1.5 million clones, with 95% to 99% occurring once and the leading ten covering about 0.4%. The trim removed 0 bases at V and 2 bases at J, leaving 5 bases unmatched. CDR1 is SGHRS, CDR2 YFSETQ, per germline. The CDR3 runs 15 residues. Memory CD4+ cells were the fraction left after CD45RA+ naive selection. About this clone: Its antigen is undetermined.

This chain links TRBV5-1 with TRBJ2-7; TRBD1 matches at 7 bases. Sequencing was performed on naive CD4+ T cells sorted from blood. Indicated subset: CD45RA+ positively selected. This clonotype originated in a man younger than 45 in good health. The CDR3 DNA reads TGCGCCAGCAGCTTGGGGTGGGGACAGACCTACGAGCAGTACTTC. Translating it yields CASSLGWGQTYEQYF.